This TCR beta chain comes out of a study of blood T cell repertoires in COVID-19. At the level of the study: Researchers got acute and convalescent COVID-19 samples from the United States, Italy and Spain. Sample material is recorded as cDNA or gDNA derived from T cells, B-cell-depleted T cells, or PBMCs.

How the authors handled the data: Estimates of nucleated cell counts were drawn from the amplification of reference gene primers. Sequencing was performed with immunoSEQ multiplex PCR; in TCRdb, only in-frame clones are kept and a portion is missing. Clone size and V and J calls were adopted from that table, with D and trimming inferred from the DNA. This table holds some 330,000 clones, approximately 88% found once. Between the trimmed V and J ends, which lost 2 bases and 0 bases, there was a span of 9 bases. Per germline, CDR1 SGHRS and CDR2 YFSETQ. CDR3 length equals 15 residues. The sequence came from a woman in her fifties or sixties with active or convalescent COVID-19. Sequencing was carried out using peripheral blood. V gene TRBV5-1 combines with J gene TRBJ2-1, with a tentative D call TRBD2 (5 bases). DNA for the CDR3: TGCGCCAGCAGCTTAGAGGGAAACTCCTACAATGAGCAGTTCTTC. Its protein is CASSLEGNSYNEQFF.